This T cell receptor beta chain was sequenced in a study of blood T cell repertoires in COVID-19. As for the study in general: Samples taken during acute and convalescent COVID-19 were collected in the United States, Italy and Spain. T cells, B-cell-depleted T cells, or PBMCs provided the cDNA or gDNA that served as material.

Methods used by the authors: Estimated nucleated cell counts came from reference gene primer amplification. TCRdb keeps only in-frame clones here, not all; method: immunoSEQ multiplex PCR. Clone size and V and J calls were adopted from that table, with D and trimming inferred from the DNA. The sample lists about 280,000 clones; approximately 84% were seen once. V gave up 2 bases and J gave up 2 bases, with 9 bases separating them. CDR1 is MDHEN, CDR2 SYDVKM, per germline. The CDR3 contains 14 residues. V usage is TRBV28 and J usage is TRBJ2-5; possibly TRBD1 for D (6 bases). The origin of this receptor is a young woman who had recovered from COVID-19. Sequencing was done on a sample of peripheral blood. In DNA form, the CDR3 reads TGTGCCAGCAGTTTAATGGGGGCACAAGAGACCCAGTACTTC. Translated: CASSLMGAQETQYF.